The entry below gives a single T cell receptor beta chain sequence along with its context. The data stem from a study of T cell responses to AZD1222 COVID-19 vaccine. The CDR3 spans 16 residues. V was pared by 4 bases and J by 3 bases, with 8 bases of the junction left unmatched. Per germline, CDR1 ENHRY and CDR2 SYGVKD. Clones were read by immunoSEQ multiplex PCR, and TCRdb kept only the in-frame ones, dropping some. The sample gives about 200,000 clones, 85% to 95% of which show up once; 1% is in the top ten. The chain combines TRBV10-3 with TRBJ2-4; 8 bases match TRBD1. The receptor's source is an adult in good health. The sequencing here drew on peripheral blood, taken on day 0 of MenACWY control vaccination. The CDR3 nucleotides read TGTGCCATCAGTGCGGGGCAGGGGGCAGGCAAAAACATTCAGTACTTC. Its translation: CAISAGQGAGKNIQYF.